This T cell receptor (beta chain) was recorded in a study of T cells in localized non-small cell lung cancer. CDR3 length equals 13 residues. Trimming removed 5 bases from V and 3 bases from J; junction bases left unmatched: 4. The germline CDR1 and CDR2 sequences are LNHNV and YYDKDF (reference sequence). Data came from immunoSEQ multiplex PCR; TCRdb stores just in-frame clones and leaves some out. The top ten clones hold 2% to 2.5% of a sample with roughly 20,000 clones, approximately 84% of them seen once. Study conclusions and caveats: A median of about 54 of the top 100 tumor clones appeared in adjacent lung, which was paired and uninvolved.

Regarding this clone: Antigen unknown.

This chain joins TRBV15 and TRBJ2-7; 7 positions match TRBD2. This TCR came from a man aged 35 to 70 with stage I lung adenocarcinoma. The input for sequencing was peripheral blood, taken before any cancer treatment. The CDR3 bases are TGTGCCACCAGCCTGGAGCGGGGCTACGAGCAGTACTTC. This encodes CATSLERGYEQYF. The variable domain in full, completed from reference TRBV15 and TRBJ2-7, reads DAMVIQNPRYQVTQFGKPVTLSCSQTLNHNVMYWYQQKSSQAPKLLFHYYDKDFNNEADTPDNFQSRRPNTSFCFLDIRSPGLGDTAMYLCATSLERGYEQYFGPGTRLTVT.